This entry lists 26 T cell receptor beta chains sequenced from one sample in a study of T cells in Graves' hyperthyroidism and ophthalmopathy. There were TCR beta CDR3 regions amplified from RNA transcripts. First-round RT-PCR of the TCR CDR3 relied on the HTBI primer set. TCRdb independently ran MiXCR on the multiplex PCR reads; one entry per CDR3 protein. The repertoire consists of fewer than 850,000 distinct CDR3 sequences, with 17% occurring once and the leading ten covering around 15%. Sequencing was carried out using blood. Receptors were obtained from a man aged 45 to 65 with Graves' hyperthyroidism.

Concerning this clonotype: This may come from a read error, since a much larger clone is one base off. CDR3 coding DNA: TGTGCCAGCAGTCAAACGGGGTCCTACGAGCAGTGCTTC. Its translation is CASSQTGSYEQCF. V is TRBV27 and J is TRBJ2-7; D possibly corresponds to TRBD2 (5 bases). The CDR3 sequence is 13 residues long. Germline-derived CDR1 and CDR2 are MNHEY and SMNVEV (reference sequence).

This rearrangement joins TRBV4-1 to TRBJ2-1; D may be TRBD1 or TRBD2 (7 bases each). CDR1 is MGHRA and CDR2 is YSYEKL in the germline V gene. Trimming pared 1 base from V and 7 bases from J, leaving 17 bases between. This CDR3 region has 16 residues. CDR3 sequence (DNA): TGCGCCAGCAGCCAAGGAGGGGGCGGGAGCGGTAATGAGCAGTTCTTC. Its protein product is CASSQGGGGSGNEQFF.

As concerns this clonotype: A much larger clone lies a single base off, so this may be a read error. The rearrangement joins TRBV7-2 to TRBJ2-7, with D unclear. The germline gives CDR1 SGHTA, CDR2 FQGNSA. The CDR3 contains 13 residues. CDR3 amino acids: CASGLDPGYEQYF. The CDR3 coding sequence is TGTGCCAGCGGCTTAGATCCGGGCTACGAGCAGTACTTC.

The V gene is TRBV6-5, the J gene TRBJ2-5, with 8 positions matching TRBD2. This CDR3 is 15 amino acids long. Losses at the gene ends were 3 bases for V and 5 bases for J; bases not matched to a gene: 8. Germline V gene lookup returns CDR1 MNHEY and CDR2 SVGAGI. CDR3 nucleotide sequence: TGTGCCAGCAGTTATAACGGGAGGGTGGGTGAGACCCAGTACTTC. Translating it yields CASSYNGRVGETQYF.

At least ten counts were recorded for this clonotype. The chain uses TRBV3-1 and TRBJ1-5, with D perhaps matching TRBD1 (5 bases). V lost 2 bases and J 5 bases, leaving 10 bases between the germline ends. CDR1 is LGHDT and CDR2 is YNNKEL in the germline V gene (reference sequence). The CDR3 length is 14 residues. Here the CDR3 reads CASSQRGGDQPQHF. CDR3 DNA sequence: TGTGCCAGCAGCCAACGGGGGGGGGATCAGCCCCAGCATTTT.

This clonotype was counted a few times. The CDR3 sequence is CASSKERSSYNEQFF. In nucleotides, the CDR3 is TGCGCCAGCAGCAAAGAGCGGAGCTCCTACAATGAGCAGTTCTTC. The rearrangement joins TRBV5-1 to TRBJ2-1; possible D gene TRBD2, 5 bases. Germline loops: CDR1 SGHRS, CDR2 YFSETQ. Trimming stripped 4 bases from V and 0 bases from J, with 11 bases between. The CDR3 has 15 amino acids.

This clonotype was seen a few times. This chain uses TRBV19 with TRBJ2-1; 8 bases are a match to TRBD2. Germline V lookup: CDR1 LNHDA, CDR2 SQIVND (reference sequence). V shed 1 base and J 8 bases; nucleotides not matched to a gene: 7. The CDR3 has 15 amino acids. This CDR3 is CASSIVQRESDEQFF. In DNA form, the CDR3 reads TGTGCCAGTAGTATAGTCCAGCGGGAGTCCGATGAGCAGTTCTTC. Looking up the rest from reference TRBV19 and TRBJ2-1 gives the full variable domain: DGGITQSPKYLFRKEGQNVTLSCEQNLNHDAMYWYRQDPGQGLRLIYYSQIVNDFQKGDIAEGYSVSREKKESFPLTVTSAQKNPTAFYLCASSIVQRESDEQFFGPGTRLTVL.

The gene calls are TRBV28 and TRBJ1-2; 7 bases are a match to TRBD1. Germline lookup yields CDR1 MDHEN and CDR2 SYDVKM. The CDR3 totals 17 residues. Trimming took 5 bases from V and 3 from J; bases not matched to a gene: 15. CDR3 sequence (DNA): TGTGCCAGCAGTCAGGCGGCAGGGGGAGCGTGGGACTATGGCTACACCTTC. Its translation: CASSQAAGGAWDYGYTF.

This clonotype was seen more than once but under ten times. The chain is built from TRBV5-1 and TRBJ2-7; 8 nucleotides align to TRBD1. Germline V gene data show CDR1 as SGHRS and CDR2 as YFSETQ. V lost 4 bases, J lost 7 bases, and 13 bases stayed unmatched. The CDR3 has 15 residues. The CDR3 DNA reads as TGCGCCAGCAGCGGAGGGACAGGCCGGTCGTGGGAGCAGTACTTC. It specifies CASSGGTGRSWEQYF.

A word on this clonotype: Just one base apart from a much larger clone, this may be a read error. V is TRBV6-1 and J is TRBJ2-7; the match to TRBD1 covers 9 bases. Germline V gene sequence: CDR1 MNHNS, CDR2 SASEGT. The CDR3 runs to 13 residues. The V segment lost 5 bases and the J segment 3 bases; nucleotides outside the gene matches: 2. The CDR3 spells CASSWDRVYEQYF. CDR3 coding DNA: TGTGCCAGCAGTTGGGACAGGGTCTACGAGCAGTACTTC.

This clonotype was counted at least ten times. A read error may produce the germline difference seen at one junction end. This chain uses TRBV20-1 with TRBJ1-6; D may be TRBD1 (5 bases). The CDR3 length is 13 residues. The germline CDR1 and CDR2 sequences are DFQATT and SNEGSKA (reference sequence). The CDR3 here is CSAAGTQNSPLHF. As DNA, the CDR3 is TGCAGTGCTGCCGGGACCCAAAATTCGCCCCTCCACTTT.

This clonotype has a count of ten or more. This chain connects TRBV28 to TRBJ1-2; weak D call: TRBD1 (5 bases). The V gene lost 5 bases and the J gene lost 8 bases, with 24 bases spanning the gap. CDR3 size: 16 residues. Germline CDR1 MDHEN, CDR2 SYDVKM. The CDR3 nucleotides read TGTGCCAGCAGTACGAGACCGGGACCCCGGATCTCCGGCTACACCTTC. Its protein is CASSTRPGPRISGYTF.

This clonotype was recorded many times. The gene calls are TRBV28 and TRBJ2-1; 15 nucleotides line up with TRBD2. The germline V gene has CDR1 MDHEN and CDR2 SYDVKM. Trimming took 4 bases from V and 5 from J; bases not matched to a gene: 6. CDR3 length equals 17 residues. CDR3 amino acids: CASSSGLAGGRNNEQFF. Here the CDR3 DNA reads TGTGCCAGCAGTTCGGGACTAGCGGGAGGACGTAACAATGAGCAGTTCTTC.

There are a few counts of this clonotype. The rearrangement joins TRBV27 to TRBJ2-2; D remains ambiguous. The CDR3 has 14 amino acids. V lost 3 bases, J lost 6 bases, and 11 bases lay in between. In germline, CDR1 is MNHEY, CDR2 SMNVEV (reference sequence). In DNA, the CDR3 is TGTGCCAGCAGTTTTAGTTCGAGCTCCGGGGAGCTGTTTTTT. It is translated as CASSFSSSSGELFF.

This clonotype has just a few counts. The chain has TRBV14 and TRBJ2-1; 11 bases fit TRBD2. V trimming: 3 bases; J trimming: 8 bases; junction bases outside the gene matches: 12. The V gene's germline CDR1 is SGHDN and CDR2 FVKESK. CDR3 size: 17 residues. Here the CDR3 DNA reads TGTGCCAGCAGCCAGAGGGGACTAGCGGAATCAAGGGATGAGCAGTTCTTC. It codes for CASSQRGLAESRDEQFF.

The chain joins TRBV29-1 to TRBJ2-7; 7 bases fit TRBD2. The CDR3 runs 12 residues. After removal of 6 bases from V and 0 bases from J, the junction contained 2 bases not matched to a gene. CDR1 is SQVTM and CDR2 is ANQGSEA in the germline V gene. CDR3 loop: CSVGGFSYEQYF. DNA of the CDR3: TGCAGCGTGGGGGGGTTCTCCTACGAGCAGTACTTC.

This clonotype was seen ten or more times. The chain joins TRBV15 to TRBJ1-1; no definite D call. Deletions cut 3 bases from V and 10 bases from J, with 15 bases between. Germline values: CDR1 LNHNV, CDR2 YYDKDF (reference sequence). The CDR3 length is 13 residues. CDR3 in DNA: TGTGCCACCAGCAGCGTTCAGAATCATCTAGCTTTCTTT. This translates into CATSSVQNHLAFF.

V and J are TRBV12-3 or TRBV12-4 and TRBJ2-5, with TRBD2 matching over 10 bases. V lost 0 bases to trimming and J lost 5 bases; unmatched junction nucleotides: 15. CDR3 length: 19 amino acids. The CDR3 reads CASSLAPGRAGGPVETQYF. In DNA, the CDR3 is TGTGCCAGCAGTTTAGCGCCTGGTCGAGCGGGAGGGCCGGTGGAGACCCAGTACTTC.

V gene TRBV11-2 combines with J gene TRBJ2-7; 8 nucleotides line up with TRBD1. This CDR3 region has 15 residues. Germline V CDR1 and CDR2: SGHAT, FQNNGV. Trimming at V came to 5 bases and at J to 2 bases, leaving 8 bases not matched to a gene. The CDR3 reads CASSRGQGPAYEQYF. The CDR3 DNA sequence: TGTGCCAGCAGCCGCGGACAGGGACCTGCCTACGAGCAGTACTTC.

This clonotype occurred many times. The chain carries TRBV28 and TRBJ2-7; D unresolved. The germline V gene encodes CDR1 MDHEN and CDR2 SYDVKM. This CDR3 contains 13 residues. V gave up 6 bases and J gave up 5 bases, with 14 bases separating them. The CDR3 reads CASSYDGVDEQYF. The DNA of the CDR3 is TGTGCCAGCAGCTACGACGGTGTCGACGAGCAGTACTTC.

The V gene is TRBV5-1, the J gene TRBJ1-4; D is unclear. The V end was cut by 1 base, the J end by 4 bases, with 8 bases between. CDR3 length: 14 amino acids. CDR1 and CDR2 (germline): SGHRS, YFSETQ. CDR3 bases: TGCGCCAGCAGCTTGTCGTCAGTTAATGAAAAACTGTTTTTT. It yields the protein CASSLSSVNEKLFF.

Ten or more counts support this clonotype. The V and J genes are TRBV30 and TRBJ1-1; D not resolved. Germline V lookup: CDR1 GTSNPN, CDR2 SVGIG (reference sequence). The V end was cut by 2 bases, the J end by 5 bases, with 15 bases between. The CDR3 runs to 14 residues. The DNA of the CDR3 is TGTGCCTGGAGTCCGGACTCCTCGGGGACTGAAGCTTTCTTT. This sequence encodes CAWSPDSSGTEAFF.

Only a few counts were recorded for this clonotype. This sequence joins TRBV4-1 and TRBJ1-1; D is perhaps TRBD1 (6 bases). V lost 4 bases to trimming and J lost 4 bases, with 16 bases between them. CDR1 and CDR2 from the germline V gene are MGHRA and YSYEKL. The CDR3 is made up of 15 amino acids. As DNA, the CDR3 is TGCGCCAGCAGCCTAATCGACACAGGGCCCACTGAAGCTTTCTTT. It translates to CASSLIDTGPTEAFF.

Ten or more counts support this clonotype. The chain is built from TRBV19 and TRBJ2-5, with 7 bases that match TRBD2. V was pared by 5 bases and J by 2 bases, with 11 bases of the junction left unmatched. The CDR3 has 16 residues. The germline gives CDR1 LNHDA, CDR2 SQIVND (reference sequence). CDR3 loop: CASSDEDGGGQETQYF. CDR3 DNA: TGTGCCAGTAGTGACGAGGATGGGGGGGGACAAGAGACCCAGTACTTC.

This clonotype was detected many times. The gene calls are TRBV27 and TRBJ1-1; 9 nucleotides agree with TRBD1. Germline V gene data show CDR1 as MNHEY and CDR2 as SMNVEV (reference sequence). V trimming: 3 bases; J trimming: 1 base; junction bases outside the gene matches: 9. This CDR3 comprises 17 residues. The CDR3 nucleotides read TGTGCCAGCAGTTTCCACGGACAGGGGCGTGCGAACACTGAAGCTTTCTTT. Residues: CASSFHGQGRANTEAFF.

Only a few counts were recorded for this clonotype. The chain has TRBV6-1 and TRBJ2-1; D not certain. This CDR3 is 15 amino acids long. Deletions cut 2 bases from V and 2 bases from J, with 10 bases between. CDR1 and CDR2 (germline): MNHNS, SASEGT. The CDR3 here is CASSEQDGPYNEQFF. The CDR3 DNA reads TGTGCCAGCAGTGAACAGGACGGGCCCTACAATGAGCAGTTCTTC.